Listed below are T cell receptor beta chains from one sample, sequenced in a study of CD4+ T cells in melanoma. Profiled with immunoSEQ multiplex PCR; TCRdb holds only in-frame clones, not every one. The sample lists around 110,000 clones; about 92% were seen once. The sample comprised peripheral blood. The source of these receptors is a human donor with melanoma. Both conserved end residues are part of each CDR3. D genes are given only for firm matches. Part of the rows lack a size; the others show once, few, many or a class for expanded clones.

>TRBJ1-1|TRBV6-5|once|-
CASNPDRQNTEAFF
TGTGCCAGCAACCCAGACAGACAGAACACTGAAGCTTTCTTT
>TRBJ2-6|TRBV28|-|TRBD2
CASRGTSGSKSGANVLTF
TGTGCCAGCAGAGGGACTAGCGGGAGTAAGTCTGGGGCCAACGTCCTGACTTTC
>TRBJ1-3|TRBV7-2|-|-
CASSLVVGNTIYF
TGTGCCAGCAGCTTAGTAGTGGGAAACACCATATATTTT
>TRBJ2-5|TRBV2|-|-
CATGGTAQETQYF
TGTGCCACTGGAGGGACAGCCCAAGAGACCCAGTACTTC
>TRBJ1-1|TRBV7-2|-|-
CASSLGPAMNTEAFF
TGTGCCAGCAGCTTAGGACCAGCTATGAACACTGAAGCTTTCTTT
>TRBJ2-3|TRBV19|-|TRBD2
CASSIGRGGRPSTDTQYF
TGTGCCAGTAGTATTGGGCGGGGGGGCCGACCGAGCACAGATACGCAGTATTTT
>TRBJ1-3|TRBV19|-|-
CASSIDGGNTIYF
TGTGCCAGTAGTATCGACGGTGGAAACACCATATATTTT
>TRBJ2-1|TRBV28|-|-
CASKDGYYNEQFF
TGTGCCAGCAAGGACGGGTACTACAATGAGCAGTTCTTC
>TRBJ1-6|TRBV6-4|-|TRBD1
CASRPGTDNSPLHF
TGTGCCAGCAGGCCCGGGACAGATAATTCACCCCTCCACTTT
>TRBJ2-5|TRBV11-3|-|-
CASSSEGGGVEETQYF
TGTGCCAGCAGCTCCGAGGGGGGGGGAGTAGAAGAGACCCAGTACTTC
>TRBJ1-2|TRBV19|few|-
CASSIDPGRLDGYTF
TGTGCCAGTAGTATAGATCCCGGCAGGCTAGATGGCTACACCTTC
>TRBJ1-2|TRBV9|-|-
CASSTKDGSSYGYTF
TGTGCCAGCAGCACAAAGGACGGGAGCTCCTATGGCTACACCTTC
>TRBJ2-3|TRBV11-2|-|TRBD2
CASSLVGLGTDTQYF
TGTGCCAGCAGCTTAGTTGGACTAGGCACAGATACGCAGTATTTT
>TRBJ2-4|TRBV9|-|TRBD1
CASSRQGPENIQYF
TGTGCCAGCAGCCGACAGGGTCCGGAAAACATTCAGTACTTC
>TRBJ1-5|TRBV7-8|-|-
CASSLAGSWYSNQPQHF
TGTGCCAGCAGCTTAGCCGGTAGTTGGTATAGCAATCAGCCCCAGCATTTT
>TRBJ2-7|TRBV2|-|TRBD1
CASSVGQGDYEQYF
TGTGCCAGCAGTGTCGGACAGGGGGACTACGAGCAGTACTTC
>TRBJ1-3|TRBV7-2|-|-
CASSLEAGNTIYF
TGTGCCAGCAGCTTAGAAGCGGGGAACACCATATATTTT
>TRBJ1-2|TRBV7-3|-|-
CASSLNQGRGYTF
TGTGCCAGCAGCTTAAATCAAGGAAGGGGCTACACCTTC
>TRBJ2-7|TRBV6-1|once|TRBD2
CASSDLAGGLSEQYF
TGTGCCAGCAGTGACCTAGCGGGGGGACTATCGGAGCAGTACTTC
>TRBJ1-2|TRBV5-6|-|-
CASSLGTNNYGYTF
TGTGCCAGCAGCTTGGGGACAAATAACTATGGCTACACCTTC
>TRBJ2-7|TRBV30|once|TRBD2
CAWSSGLAGAYEQYF
TGTGCCTGGAGTTCTGGGCTAGCGGGGGCCTACGAGCAGTACTTC
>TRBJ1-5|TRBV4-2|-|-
CASSQAGARDQPQHF
TGTGCCAGCAGCCAAGCGGGGGCGAGGGATCAGCCCCAGCATTTT
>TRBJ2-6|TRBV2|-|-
CASTWGGANVLTF
TGTGCCAGCACCTGGGGTGGGGCCAACGTCCTGACTTTC
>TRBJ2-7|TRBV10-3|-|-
CAISEGTSYEQYF
TGTGCCATCAGTGAGGGAACCTCCTACGAGCAGTACTTC
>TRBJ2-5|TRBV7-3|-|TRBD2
CASSLRGGGASETQYF
TGTGCCAGCAGCTTAAGGGGCGGGGGGGCCAGTGAGACCCAGTACTTC
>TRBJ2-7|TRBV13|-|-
CASSPSNMDEQYF
TGTGCCAGCAGCCCTTCTAATATGGACGAGCAGTACTTC
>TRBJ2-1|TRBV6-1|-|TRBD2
CASSAKTSLGQFF
TGTGCCAGCAGTGCGAAGACTAGCCTGGGGCAGTTCTTC
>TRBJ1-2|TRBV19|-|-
CASTPGPRMEGYTF
TGTGCCAGTACCCCCGGGCCTCGGATGGAGGGCTACACCTTC
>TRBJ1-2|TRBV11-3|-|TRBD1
CASSSLTGQGAYGYTF
TGTGCCAGCAGCTCCTTGACCGGACAGGGTGCCTATGGCTACACCTTC
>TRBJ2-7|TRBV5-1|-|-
CASSVGDRGSYEQYF
TGCGCCAGCAGCGTTGGGGACCGAGGCTCCTACGAGCAGTACTTC
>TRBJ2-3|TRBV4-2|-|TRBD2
CASSQDLAGITQYF
TGTGCCAGCAGCCAAGACCTAGCGGGGATTACGCAGTATTTT
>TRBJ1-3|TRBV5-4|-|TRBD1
CASSSDRGRGVSGNTIYF
TGTGCCAGCAGCTCGGACAGGGGGCGCGGAGTCTCTGGAAACACCATATATTTT
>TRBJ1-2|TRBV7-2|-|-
CASSLVSQYGYTF
TGTGCCAGCAGCTTAGTGTCCCAATATGGCTACACCTTC
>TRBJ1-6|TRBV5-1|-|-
CASSTGGGDDSPLHF
TGCGCCAGCAGCACGGGGGGTGGTGATGATTCACCCCTCCACTTT
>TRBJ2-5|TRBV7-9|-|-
CASSLGGERQTQYF
TGTGCCAGCAGCTTGGGGGGAGAGAGGCAGACCCAGTACTTC
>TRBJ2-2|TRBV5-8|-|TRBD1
CASSLDVFQGAGAGELFF
TGTGCCAGCAGCTTGGATGTTTTTCAGGGGGCCGGAGCCGGGGAGCTGTTTTTT
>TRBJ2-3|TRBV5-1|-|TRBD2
CASSLEAGGPSDTQYF
TGCGCCAGCAGCTTAGAAGCGGGAGGGCCCTCAGATACGCAGTATTTT
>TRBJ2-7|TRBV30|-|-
CAWSVQGGAYEQYF
TGTGCCTGGAGTGTACAAGGGGGGGCCTACGAGCAGTACTTC
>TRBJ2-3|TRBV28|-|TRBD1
CASSLGTGLDTQYF
TGTGCCAGCAGTTTAGGGACAGGGCTGGATACGCAGTATTTT
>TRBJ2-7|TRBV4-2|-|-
CASSPGGGRSYEQYF
TGTGCCAGCAGCCCTGGAGGAGGCCGATCCTACGAGCAGTACTTC
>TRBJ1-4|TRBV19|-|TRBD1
CASRSIGQGHEKLFF
TGTGCCAGTAGAAGCATCGGACAGGGTCATGAAAAACTGTTTTTT
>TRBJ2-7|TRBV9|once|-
CASSVGTGFYEQYF
TGTGCCAGCAGCGTAGGCACAGGTTTCTACGAGCAGTACTTC
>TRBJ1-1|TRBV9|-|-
CASSARTGLNTEAFF
TGTGCCAGCAGTGCCAGGACCGGGCTGAACACTGAAGCTTTCTTT
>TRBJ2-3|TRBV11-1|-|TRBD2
CASSLSSGSIDTQYF
TGTGCCAGCAGCTTAAGTAGCGGGAGTATAGATACGCAGTATTTT
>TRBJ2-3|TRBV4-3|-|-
CASSQNPTKRITDTQYF
TGCGCCAGCAGCCAAAACCCGACTAAGCGGATCACAGATACGCAGTATTTT
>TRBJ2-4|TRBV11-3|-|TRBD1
CASSPGQGSTKNIQYF
TGTGCCAGCAGCCCCGGACAGGGGAGCACCAAAAACATTCAGTACTTC
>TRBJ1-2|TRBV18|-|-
CASSPTDNYGYTF
TGTGCCAGCTCACCGACAGATAACTATGGCTACACCTTC
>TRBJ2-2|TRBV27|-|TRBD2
CASSLGGLAVGTGELFF
TGTGCCAGCAGTTTAGGGGGTCTAGCGGTTGGCACCGGGGAGCTGTTTTTT
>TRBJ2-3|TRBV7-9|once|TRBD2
CASSLLSGTRGAQYF
TGTGCCAGCAGCTTACTTAGCGGGACCCGGGGGGCGCAGTATTTT
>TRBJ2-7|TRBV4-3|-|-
CASSQAANTYEQYF
TGCGCCAGCAGCCAAGCCGCGAATACCTACGAGCAGTACTTC
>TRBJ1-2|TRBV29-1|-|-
CSVEVGFGYTF
TGCAGCGTTGAGGTCGGGTTCGGCTACACCTTC
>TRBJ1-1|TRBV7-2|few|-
CASSRTSNTEAFF
TGTGCCAGCAGCAGGACATCAAACACTGAAGCTTTCTTT
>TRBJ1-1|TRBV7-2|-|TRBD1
CASSPTGTGAWGGAFF
TGTGCCAGCAGCCCCACCGGGACAGGGGCCTGGGGGGGAGCTTTCTTT
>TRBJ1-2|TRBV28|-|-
CASSLSSPGGYTF
TGTGCCAGCAGTTTATCCTCCCCGGGTGGCTACACCTTC
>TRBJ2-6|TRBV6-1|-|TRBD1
CASSRQGDGANVLTF
TGTGCCAGCAGTCGACAGGGGGACGGGGCCAACGTCCTGACTTTC